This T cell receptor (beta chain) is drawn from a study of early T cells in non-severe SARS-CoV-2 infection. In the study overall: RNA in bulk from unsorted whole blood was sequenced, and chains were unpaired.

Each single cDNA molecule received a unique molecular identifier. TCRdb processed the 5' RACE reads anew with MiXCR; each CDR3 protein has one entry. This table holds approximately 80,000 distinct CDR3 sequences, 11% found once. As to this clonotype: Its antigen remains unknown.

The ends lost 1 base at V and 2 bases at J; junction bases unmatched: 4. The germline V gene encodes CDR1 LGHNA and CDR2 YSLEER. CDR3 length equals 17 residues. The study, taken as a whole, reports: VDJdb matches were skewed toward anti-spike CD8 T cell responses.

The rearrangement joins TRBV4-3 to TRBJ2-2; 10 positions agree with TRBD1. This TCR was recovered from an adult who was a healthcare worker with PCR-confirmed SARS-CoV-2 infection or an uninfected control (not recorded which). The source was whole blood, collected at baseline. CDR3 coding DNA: TGCGCCAGCAGCCAAGCTCGGACAGGGGGTAACACCGGGGAGCTGTTTTTT. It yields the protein CASSQARTGGNTGELFF.